These T cell receptor beta chains were read from a single sample in a study of T cells after yellow fever vaccination. TCRdb re-called the 5' RACE reads with MiXCR, one entry per CDR3 protein. The table shows under 250,000 distinct CDR3 sequences, with 6.9% occurring only once. This material consisted of CD4+ T cells sorted from PBMCs, taken 15 days after the yellow fever booster vaccination. Every receptor here comes from a man younger than 40 who received the YFV17D yellow fever vaccine. Each CDR3 is given with its conserved first and last residue. A D gene is named only where the DNA matches it firmly. Size is omitted from some rows. Given values are once, few, many or a class for expanded clones.

CDR3 length	J gene	D gene	clone size	V gene	CDR3 protein	CDR3 DNA
15	TRBJ2-1	.	few	TRBV12-3/TRBV12-4	CASSLGRPSYNEQFF	TGTGCCAGCAGTCTCGGGCGGCCTTCCTACAATGAGCAGTTCTTC
12	TRBJ2-4	TRBD2	.	TRBV30	CAWSSGRYIQYF	TGTGCCTGGTCCAGCGGGAGGTACATTCAGTACTTC
14	TRBJ2-7	.	many	TRBV9	CASSVDGSSYEQYF	TGTGCCAGCAGCGTAGACGGCAGCTCCTACGAGCAGTACTTC
14	TRBJ2-7	.	.	TRBV9	CASSVSRSSYEQYF	TGTGCCAGCAGCGTGTCCAGGAGCTCCTACGAGCAGTACTTC
19	TRBJ2-3	TRBD2	.	TRBV20-1	CCARDAGLAGGRGADTQYF	TGCTGTGCTAGAGATGCGGGACTAGCGGGAGGGAGAGGAGCGGATACGCAGTATTTT
19	TRBJ2-1	TRBD2	many	TRBV11-2	CASSKGPGLAGGPYNEQFF	TGTGCCAGCAGCAAGGGACCGGGACTAGCGGGAGGGCCATACAATGAGCAGTTCTTC
13	TRBJ2-1	.	.	TRBV29-1	CSAFPGSGNEQFF	TGCAGCGCCTTTCCCGGCAGTGGGAATGAGCAGTTCTTC
15	TRBJ2-7	.	.	TRBV29-1	CSVAPRQGHAYEQYF	TGCAGCGTTGCCCCGAGGCAGGGTCACGCCTACGAGCAGTACTTC
16	TRBJ2-4	.	few	TRBV3-1	CASSGGASDYYNIQYF	TGTGCCAGCAGCGGAGGGGCGTCCGACTACTACAACATTCAGTACTTC
11	TRBJ2-1	.	many	TRBV7-8	CASSLGHEQFF	TGTGCCAGCAGCTTAGGGCATGAGCAGTTCTTC
15	TRBJ2-1	.	many	TRBV6-2/TRBV6-3	CASSHEGLIYNEQFF	TGTGCCAGCAGTCACGAGGGACTGATCTACAATGAGCAGTTCTTC
14	TRBJ2-2	TRBD2	many	TRBV29-1	CSVDTSGNTGELFF	TGCAGCGTTGACACTAGCGGGAACACCGGGGAGCTGTTTTTT
15	TRBJ2-5	TRBD1	few	TRBV14	CASSQDRGFPETQYF	TGTGCCAGCAGCCAGGACAGGGGGTTCCCAGAGACCCAGTACTTC
12	TRBJ2-7	TRBD1	.	TRBV20-1	CSAYWTGNEQYF	TGCAGTGCTTATTGGACAGGGAACGAGCAGTACTTC
15	TRBJ2-2	TRBD2	few	TRBV7-6	CASSILAGEIGELFF	TGTGCCAGCAGCATCCTAGCGGGAGAAATCGGGGAGCTGTTTTTT
16	TRBJ2-2	TRBD2	once	TRBV27	CASRPGTSRNTGELFF	TGTGCCAGCAGACCGGGGACTAGCAGAAACACCGGGGAGCTGTTTTTT
16	TRBJ1-1	TRBD1	.	TRBV27	CASSPFGQGSNTEAFF	TGTGCCAGCAGTCCGTTCGGACAGGGTTCGAACACTGAAGCTTTCTTT
15	TRBJ1-3	TRBD1	few	TRBV2	CASSGDRGFGNTIYF	TGTGCCAGCAGTGGGGACAGGGGATTTGGAAACACCATATATTTT
12	TRBJ2-2	.	many	TRBV5-5	CASSFAAGELFF	TGTGCCAGCAGCTTTGCCGCCGGGGAGCTGTTTTTT
17	TRBJ2-1	TRBD2	few	TRBV7-8	CASSLVRRLATYNEQFF	TGTGCCAGCAGCTTAGTACGGAGACTAGCGACCTACAATGAGCAGTTCTTC
20	TRBJ2-7	.	.	TRBV12-3/TRBV12-4	CASSLSSWVRNSTRPYEQYF	TGTGCCAGCAGTTTATCTTCCTGGGTACGGAACTCTACGAGGCCCTACGAGCAGTACTTC
15	TRBJ1-1	TRBD1	few	TRBV5-5	CASSRETGRHTEAFF	TGTGCCAGCAGCCGAGAGACAGGGCGACACACTGAAGCTTTCTTT
16	TRBJ2-1	.	many	TRBV6-2/TRBV6-3	CASSYRTSMTVDEQFF	TGTGCCAGCAGTTACCGAACAAGCATGACAGTCGATGAGCAGTTCTTC